The entry below gives a single T cell receptor beta chain sequence along with its context. These data belong to a study of blood T cell repertoires in COVID-19. Some clones are missing from TCRdb's copy, which holds only in-frame ones; the method was immunoSEQ multiplex PCR. This table holds about 230,000 clones, around four fifths found once. V was cut by 0 bases and J by 3 bases, with 14 bases left in between. This CDR3 spans 16 amino acids. Germline CDR1 SGHKS, CDR2 YYEKEE (reference sequence). The sample comprised peripheral blood. V and J are TRBV5-5 and TRBJ2-3, with D tentatively TRBD2 (6 bases). This TCR was sampled from a woman in her 70s with active or convalescent COVID-19. The CDR3 protein is CASSLAATRSTDTQYF. The CDR3 nucleotides read TGTGCCAGCAGCTTGGCGGCGACTAGAAGTACAGATACGCAGTATTTT. Full variable domain (rest looked up from reference TRBV5-5 and TRBJ2-3): DAGVTQSPTHLIKTRGQQVTLRCSPISGHKSVSWYQQVLGQGPQFIFQYYEKEERGRGNFPDRFSARQFPNYSSELNVNALLLGDSALYLCASSLAATRSTDTQYFGPGTRLTVL.